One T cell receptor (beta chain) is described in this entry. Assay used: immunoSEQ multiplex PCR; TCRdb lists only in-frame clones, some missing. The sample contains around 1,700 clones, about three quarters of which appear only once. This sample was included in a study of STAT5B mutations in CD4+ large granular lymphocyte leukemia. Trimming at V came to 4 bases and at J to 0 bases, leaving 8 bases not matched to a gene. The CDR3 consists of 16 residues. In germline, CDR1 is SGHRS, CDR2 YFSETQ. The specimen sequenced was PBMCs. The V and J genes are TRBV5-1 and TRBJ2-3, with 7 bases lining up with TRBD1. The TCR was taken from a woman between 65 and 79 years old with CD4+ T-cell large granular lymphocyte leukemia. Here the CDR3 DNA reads TGCGCCAGCAGCAGAGGGACAGTACCTAGCACAGATACGCAGTATTTT. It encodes CASSRGTVPSTDTQYF.